This TCR beta chain comes out of a study of beta chain features in type 1 diabetes. A remark on this clone: Its specificity is not known.

Isolated RNA was reverse transcribed in full, so expressed TCRB transcripts were sequenced. TCRdb's table, derived via immunoSEQ multiplex PCR, lists solely in-frame clones and lacks some. The table has around 240,000 clones, about 70% seen once. Germline V CDR1 and CDR2: SGHTA, FQGNSA. Trimming removed 5 bases at V and 8 bases at J, with 12 bases between. This CDR3 has 12 amino acids. Broader study findings: Highly expressing activated T cells could be over-counted with a cDNA template. All four CD4+ subsets from Type 1 diabetes patients carried moderately but significantly shorter TCRB CDR3s.

The specimen was naive CD4+ T cells from blood. The V and J genes are TRBV7-2 and TRBJ1-2; D perhaps matches TRBD1 (6 bases). The receptor was derived from a man aged 25 to 45 in good health. Written as DNA, the CDR3 is TGTGCCAGCAGCCTAGGGGGGCTGGGCTACACCTTC. Translated: CASSLGGLGYTF.